The source of this TCR beta chain is a study of shared clonotypes between healthy human individuals (TCRdb year 2020). Study-level background: The cohort comprised a couple of women and a few men aged 18 to 49 years. Blood TCR repertoires of 5 or 6 healthy adults were deeply sequenced to estimate repertoire size and the extent of clonotype sharing between individuals. Different laboratories and diverse techniques were used to prepare libraries and sequence TCR repertoires, to increase sequencing depth and limit assay-specific biases. Each donor's leukapheresis produced roughly between about 0.8 and 8.9 billion PBMCs. Broader findings and caveats from the paper: Pairwise subsampling indicated that sequencing depth was expected to affect the degree of clonotype sharing among donors. Because the study included a small number of donors, the genetic and exposure-history diversity represented was limited. Sampling was limited to blood, and TCR repertoires in tissue likely differ from TCR repertoires in blood.

TCR CDR3 regions were amplified from genomic DNA by multiplex PCR using the deep immunoSEQ assay. Extracted genomic DNA from each cell subset was spread evenly across all wells of several immunoSEQ 96-well plates, with each plate serving as a replicate. For unsorted PBMC, each replicate PCR was loaded with roughly 330 ng genomic DNA, equivalent to about 33,000 T cell genomes. Ten immunoSEQ deep assay plates were used to sequence unsorted PBMC genomic DNA. Purified libraries were quantified with a Qubit 3.0 fluorometer, sized on a Bioanalyzer 2100, and re-quantified with the KAPA Library Quantification kit. A separate single-read 150-cycle Illumina NextSeq 550 flow cell was used to sequence each immunoSEQ 96-well plate. Per the authors' processing: Because the immunoSEQ output held only junctional sequences and lacked quality scores, the filtering could not match the filtering applied to full-length reads. To assign V/J genes and CDR3, sequences were annotated using PyIR, a Python wrapper for IgBLAST v1.9, with IMGT germline references. Any read was removed if the V/J assignment was weak (E-value above 1e-6), the CDR3 was missing, or the read contained stop codons, out-of-frame junctions, or ambiguous translated residues. V3J clonotypes were defined by identical inferred V gene, J gene, and CDR3 amino acid sequence. The percentage overlap between two repertoires was calculated by dividing the number of shared unique clonotypes by the size of the smaller repertoire. Three approaches were used to assess repertoire richness: RTK rarefaction, the Chao1 estimator, and Recon v2.1 estimates of unobserved clonotypes. Sourced from immuneACCESS, this table was stored by TCRdb with only in-frame sequences that have V and J called. A share of the clones is absent; for the studies checked, an unresolved V gene accounts for under half, and the remainder has no known explanation. V, J and clone size were drawn from that table, and D and trimming were deduced from the DNA. This sample is represented by 400,000 to 600,000 clones; about 79% of them were singletons. The top ten clonotypes cover around 12% of the sample.

Donors were healthy HIV-negative adults with no recently reported acute infections or vaccinations. Only Caucasian adults living in Nashville, Tennessee, USA were represented among the donors. For unsorted samples, 90 million or so PBMCs were counted and genomic DNA was extracted with the QIAamp DNA Blood Mini kit. After blood collection by leukapheresis, PBMCs were isolated using Ficoll-Histopaque density gradient centrifugation and then cryopreserved in the vapor phase of liquid nitrogen. CDR1 SGHRS and CDR2 YFSETQ are derived from the germline V gene. V is clipped by 1 base and J by 2 bases, and the sequence between their germline boundaries is 11 bases long. From the cysteine up to the phenylalanine, the CDR3 has a length of 15 residues. Only the CDR3 region is kept as DNA, spanning 45 bases read in frame from base 1. On this clone itself: Its cognate antigen has yet to be identified. Within one base of it there is no much larger clone, and no base qualities were kept.

The receptor chain draws on TRBV5-1 and TRBJ2-3, and possibly TRBD2, on 6 matching bases. Sample: PBMCs. The clonotype was recovered from a middle-aged woman in good health. Some clones in this sample may be carry-over from other donors' samples. This receptor carries the CDR3 CASSLTGLTTDTQYF. The DNA reads TGCGCCAGCAGCTTGACGGGACTCACCACAGATACGCAGTATTTT.